These 21 T cell receptor beta chains were sequenced from one sample in a study of cytomegalovirus exposure and HLA in healthy donors. PCR used 60 Vbeta primers and 13 Jbeta primers. Data came from immunoSEQ multiplex PCR; TCRdb stores just in-frame clones and leaves some out. The sample holds about 120,000 clones, roughly 75% seen once. The sample was PBMCs. These receptor sequences come from a female donor in good health and CMV-seronegative.

The chain recombines TRBV7-2 with TRBJ2-3; possibly TRBD2 for D (5 bases). The CDR3 totals 15 residues. Trimming took 5 bases from V and 3 from J, leaving 15 bases between them. The germline V gene encodes CDR1 SGHTA and CDR2 FQGNSA. The CDR3 loop is CASSPEALNTDTQYF. DNA of the CDR3: TGTGCCAGCAGCCCGGAGGCCCTAAATACAGATACGCAGTATTTT.

The chain links TRBV9 to TRBJ2-1; TRBD2 agrees at 12 bases. The CDR3 extends over 17 amino acids. J was trimmed by 5 bases and V by 4 bases; bases with no gene match: 10. Germline V CDR1 and CDR2: SGDLS, YYNGEE. CDR3 sequence (DNA): TGTGCCAGCAGCTCTACCCCCCTAGCGGGAGGGAACAATGAGCAGTTCTTC. It yields the protein CASSSTPLAGGNNEQFF. The whole variable domain, remainder taken from reference TRBV9 and TRBJ2-1, is DSGVTQTPKHLITATGQRVTLRCSPRSGDLSVYWYQQSLDQGLQFLIQYYNGEERAKGNILERFSAQQFPDLHSELNLSSLELGDSALYFCASSSTPLAGGNNEQFFGPGTRLTVL.

The chain couples TRBV7-2 to TRBJ1-6; TRBD1 agrees at 8 bases. V lost 8 bases and J lost 2; bases outside the gene matches: 11. The CDR3 loop spans 17 amino acids. The germline V gene has CDR1 SGHTA and CDR2 FQGNSA. The CDR3 reads CASGQDRDYTYNSPLHF. The CDR3 DNA reads as TGTGCCAGCGGACAGGACAGGGACTACACCTATAATTCACCCCTCCACTTT.

The chain has TRBV19 and TRBJ2-1; 8 nucleotides line up with TRBD1. CDR3 length: 14 amino acids. The germline CDR1 and CDR2 sequences are LNHDA and SQIVND (reference sequence). V was clipped by 10 bases and J by 9 bases; unmatched bases: 14. The CDR3: CATSIGQGGGEQFF. The DNA of the CDR3 is TGTGCCACCTCGATTGGACAGGGTGGTGGTGAGCAGTTCTTC.

This chain uses TRBV5-8 with TRBJ1-1; D perhaps matches TRBD1 (5 bases). CDR1 is SGHTS and CDR2 is YDEGEE in the germline V gene. V lost 1 base, J lost 3 bases, and 13 bases lay in between. This CDR3 contains 15 residues. CDR3 sequence: CASSLLGAGHTEAFF. In DNA form, the CDR3 reads TGTGCCAGCAGCTTGCTAGGGGCAGGACACACTGAAGCTTTCTTT. Supplemented by reference TRBV5-8 and TRBJ1-1, the full variable domain reads EAGVTQSPTHLIKTRGQQATLRCSPISGHTSVYWYQQALGLGLQFLLWYDEGEERNRGNFPPRFSGRQFPNYSSELNVNALELEDSALYLCASSLLGAGHTEAFFGQGTRLTVV.

CDR3 loop: CASSVLYEQYF. As DNA, the CDR3 is TGTGCCAGCAGTGTTCTCTACGAGCAGTACTTC. The chain links TRBV2 to TRBJ2-7, with D unresolved. This CDR3 contains 11 residues. Per the germline V gene, CDR1 is SNHLY and CDR2 is FYNNEI. V was shortened by 4 bases and J by 3 bases, with 4 bases between the two germline ends.

The chain couples TRBV15 to TRBJ2-5, with 11 nucleotides matching TRBD2. CDR3 length: 17 amino acids. V lost 0 bases, J lost 5 bases, and 8 bases stayed unmatched. The germline V gene has CDR1 LNHNV and CDR2 YYDKDF (reference sequence). The CDR3 DNA sequence: TGTGCCACCAGCAGAGAGCTCCTAGCGGGGGGACGGGAGACCCAGTACTTC. Translating gives CATSRELLAGGRETQYF.

The rearrangement links TRBV9 to TRBJ2-7, with 7 bases that match TRBD2. Germline V CDR1 and CDR2: SGDLS, YYNGEE. The CDR3 runs to 14 residues. Trimming cost V 4 bases and J 5 bases; bases outside gene matches: 9. CDR3 DNA: TGTGCCAGCAGCTACGCTGGGGGGAGGGACGAGCAGTACTTC. It translates to CASSYAGGRDEQYF.

Only one count was recorded for this clone. The J gene is TRBJ2-1, the V gene TRBV11-2, with 11 bases matching TRBD1. Per germline, CDR1 SGHAT and CDR2 FQNNGV. The V gene end was trimmed by 5 bases and the J gene end by 4 bases; junction bases not matched to a gene: 4. CDR3 size: 15 residues. The CDR3 DNA reads as TGTGCCAGCAGCCTCGGGACAGGGGGTTACAATGAGCAGTTCTTC. Translated, it gives CASSLGTGGYNEQFF.

This sequence joins TRBV27 and TRBJ2-5; perhaps TRBD2 as D (6 bases). The J call may be incorrect, as the DNA end agrees better with TRBJ2-7. CDR1 is MNHEY and CDR2 is SMNVEV in the germline V gene (reference sequence). This CDR3 is built from 13 residues. The CDR3 region is CASSPRLAYEQYF. As DNA, the CDR3 is TGTGCCAGCAGTCCCAGACTAGCCTACGAGCAGTACTTC.

This clone has only one observation. The chain couples TRBV7-9 to TRBJ1-5; D possibly corresponds to TRBD1 (6 bases). Between the trimmed V and J ends, which lost 5 bases and 6 bases, there was a span of 17 bases. CDR1 is SEHNR and CDR2 is FQNEAQ in the germline V gene (reference sequence). The CDR3 is made up of 15 amino acids. CDR3: CASSRGGALGQPQHF. For the CDR3, the DNA is TGTGCCAGCAGCAGGGGGGGGGCTCTTGGTCAGCCCCAGCATTTT.

The rearrangement uses TRBV4-1 and TRBJ2-7, with 8 bases aligning to TRBD1. Losses at the gene ends were 0 bases for V and 2 bases for J; bases not matched to a gene: 3. The CDR3 contains 15 residues. Germline CDR1 MGHRA, CDR2 YSYEKL. Here the CDR3 DNA reads TGCGCCAGCAGCCAAGAGGGACAGGCCCCCTACGAGCAGTACTTC. Its translation is CASSQEGQAPYEQYF.

The chain recombines TRBV6-5 with TRBJ1-4, with D tentatively TRBD1 (6 bases). V lost 0 bases and J 7 bases, leaving 12 bases between the germline ends. Germline values: CDR1 MNHEY, CDR2 SVGAGI. This CDR3 region has 15 residues. CDR3 DNA sequence: TGTGCCAGCAGTTACTCGGGGGCGCGAGGTGAAAAACTGTTTTTT. Translated, it gives CASSYSGARGEKLFF.

This chain joins TRBV6-5 and TRBJ1-4; TRBD1 is a possible D gene (5 bases). Trimming stripped 5 bases from V and 10 bases from J, with 14 bases between. The CDR3 is 13 residues long. Germline V gene sequence: CDR1 MNHEY, CDR2 SVGAGI. The DNA of the CDR3 is TGTGCCAGCAGTGCAACCAGGGTAGTAAAACTGTTTTTT. Protein product: CASSATRVVKLFF.

In regard to this clone: Within the sample, other DNA sequences also encode this same CDR3. This chain uses TRBV2 with TRBJ2-5; possible D gene TRBD1, 5 bases. Germline-derived CDR1 and CDR2 are SNHLY and FYNNEI. This CDR3 spans 14 amino acids. V lost 3 bases and J lost 1, with 9 bases in between. The chain's CDR3 is CASSEGLIQETQYF. In DNA form, the CDR3 reads TGTGCCAGCAGTGAGGGGCTGATCCAAGAGACCCAGTACTTC.

In this sample, this clone turned up once. The rearrangement links TRBV5-4 to TRBJ1-3; no reliable D call. Germline loops: CDR1 SGHNT, CDR2 YYREEE (reference sequence). V shed 4 bases and J shed 7 bases, with 15 bases lying between them. CDR3 size: 14 residues. CDR3 residues: CASSRNGESNTIYF. DNA of the CDR3: TGTGCCAGCAGCCGGAACGGAGAGAGCAACACCATATATTTT.

The V gene is TRBV9, the J gene TRBJ1-5; TRBD1 might be the D (5 bases). CDR1 and CDR2 (germline): SGDLS, YYNGEE. The germline V and J ends were trimmed by 0 bases and 6 bases, with 10 bases remaining between them. The CDR3 extends over 14 amino acids. The CDR3 DNA reads TGTGCCAGCAGCGTAGCAGGGATAGGTCAGCCCCAGCATTTT. Amino acids: CASSVAGIGQPQHF.

The chain is built from TRBV18 and TRBJ2-5, with 13 bases that match TRBD2. The J call is doubtful: the DNA matches TRBJ2-7 better. This CDR3 is built from 15 residues. Looked up from germline, CDR1 is KGHSH and CDR2 is LQKENI. In DNA form, the CDR3 reads TGTGCCAGCTCACCGGGACTAGCGGGGACCTACGAGCAGTACTTC. Its translation is CASSPGLAGTYEQYF.

V gene TRBV30 combines with J gene TRBJ1-2; no firm D call. V was pared by 3 bases and J by 4 bases, with 6 bases between. Germline V gives CDR1 GTSNPN, CDR2 SVGIG (reference sequence). The CDR3 length is 11 residues. CDR3 region: CAWSDFYGYTF. The CDR3 bases are TGTGCCTGGAGCGACTTCTATGGCTACACCTTC.

This sequence joins TRBV28 and TRBJ1-5; weak D call: TRBD1 (6 bases). This CDR3 is built from 13 residues. From germline, CDR1 is MDHEN and CDR2 SYDVKM. V was pared by 10 bases and J by 0 bases, with 10 bases between. The DNA of the CDR3 is TGTGCCACCGGACAGTATAGCAATCAGCCCCAGCATTTT. It codes for CATGQYSNQPQHF.

The chain is built from TRBV18 and TRBJ2-1; TRBD1 agrees at 8 bases. The germline gives CDR1 KGHSH, CDR2 LQKENI. V trimming: 8 bases; J trimming: 7 bases; junction bases outside the gene matches: 7. The CDR3 has 13 residues. The CDR3 DNA reads TGTGCCAGCGACAGGGGCGGGTGGAATGAGCAGTTCTTC. Encoded protein: CASDRGGWNEQFF.